The T cell receptor beta chain described here comes from a study of cytomegalovirus exposure and HLA in healthy donors. For the study at large: Among about 179 million T cells, an earlier analysis found 117 million unique TCR beta sequences. General study results and limits: Rates of TCR association differed by HLA locus in a later analysis, with DRB1 highest and HLA-C lowest.

Primers included in the PCR were 60 Vbeta and 13 Jbeta primers. Some clones are missing from TCRdb's copy, which holds only in-frame ones; the method was immunoSEQ multiplex PCR. The table lists about 210,000 clones, approximately 83% of them singletons. Only one count was recorded for this clone. What it binds is not known. CDR1 and CDR2 (germline): SGHRS, YFSETQ. This CDR3 contains 16 residues. Trimming left V 4 bases short and J 3 bases short, with 19 bases between. The rearrangement uses TRBV5-1 and TRBJ2-5; D might be TRBD1 (7 bases). Specimen: PBMCs. The clonotype originates from a woman aged 45-65 years in good health and CMV-seropositive. The CDR3 region has the DNA TGCGCCAGCAGCCAGGGGGTAGCATCGGGGGAAGAGACCCAGTACTTC. It encodes CASSQGVASGEETQYF. Full variable domain (missing parts from reference TRBV5-1 and TRBJ2-5): KAGVTQTPRYLIKTRGQQVTLSCSPISGHRSVSWYQQTPGQGLQFLFEYFSETQRNKGNFPGRFSGRQFSNSRSEMNVSTLELGDSALYLCASSQGVASGEETQYFGPGTRLLVL.